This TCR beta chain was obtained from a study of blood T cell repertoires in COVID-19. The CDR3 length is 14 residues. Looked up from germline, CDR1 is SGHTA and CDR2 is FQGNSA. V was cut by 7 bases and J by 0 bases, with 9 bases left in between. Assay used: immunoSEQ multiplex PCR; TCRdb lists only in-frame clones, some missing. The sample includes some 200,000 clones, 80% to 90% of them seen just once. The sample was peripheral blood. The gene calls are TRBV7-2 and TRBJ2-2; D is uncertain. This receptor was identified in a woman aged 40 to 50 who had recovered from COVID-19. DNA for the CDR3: TGTGCCAGCAAGAGCGTGGCGAACACCGGGGAGCTGTTTTTT. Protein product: CASKSVANTGELFF.